The 31 T cell receptor beta chains reported below all come from one sample, sequenced in a study of blood T cells in healthy people across ages. Using a J-beta primer mix together with a sample-barcoded 5' primer, a second PCR was run for about 6 to 12 cycles. One entry per CDR3 protein, called by TCRdb with MiXCR from the 5' RACE reads. Of roughly 1.4 million distinct CDR3 sequences in the sample, around 55% were seen once. The sample consisted of blood. Receptors originate from a young man in good health.

The V and J genes are TRBV15 and TRBJ2-1; D unresolved. The CDR3 spans 15 residues. Germline CDR1 and CDR2: LNHNV and YYDKDF (reference sequence). V lost 4 bases and J lost 0, with 10 bases in between. CDR3: CATSTYPNSYNEQFF. DNA for the CDR3: TGTGCCACCAGCACCTATCCCAACTCCTACAATGAGCAGTTCTTC.

The J gene is TRBJ2-7, the V gene TRBV9, with D tentatively TRBD1 or TRBD2 (5 bases each). With 3 bases removed from V and 3 bases from J, the gap between germline ends came to 10 bases. The CDR3 totals 13 residues. The germline V gene has CDR1 SGDLS and CDR2 YYNGEE. The CDR3 loop reads CASSARGDYEQYF. In DNA, the CDR3 is TGTGCCAGCAGCGCGAGGGGAGACTACGAGCAGTACTTC.

The V call is TRBV11-2, the J call TRBJ2-1, with D unclear. V was cut by 3 bases and J by 5 bases, with 11 bases left in between. In germline, CDR1 is SGHAT, CDR2 FQNNGV. This CDR3 is built from 14 residues. CDR3 bases: TGTGCCAGCAGCTTGGCCTTTCGAGACAATGAGCAGTTCTTC. Translation gives CASSLAFRDNEQFF.

V gene TRBV6-2 or TRBV6-3 combines with J gene TRBJ2-5; 11 bases align to TRBD2. J was trimmed by 0 bases and V by 4 bases; bases with no gene match: 7. Germline-derived CDR1 and CDR2 are MNHEY and SVGEGT. There are 17 residues in the CDR3. The CDR3 coding sequence is TGTGCCAGCAGTTGGCCGCCGGGACTAGCGGACCAAGAGACCCAGTACTTC. Encoded protein: CASSWPPGLADQETQYF.

The chain uses TRBV5-4 and TRBJ2-1, with 9 positions matching TRBD1. This CDR3 comprises 16 residues. Germline CDR1 and CDR2: SGHNT and YYREEE (reference sequence). J lost 8 bases, V lost 4 bases, and 13 bases had no gene match. CDR3 sequence (DNA): TGTGCCAGCAGCCTTATGGGGGACAGGGAGGGGGATGAGCAGTTCTTC. Translating gives CASSLMGDREGDEQFF.

The J gene is TRBJ1-1, the V gene TRBV15; D may be TRBD1 (6 bases). The CDR3 runs to 17 residues. The germline V and J ends were trimmed by 5 bases and 2 bases, with 21 bases remaining between them. CDR1 is LNHNV and CDR2 is YYDKDF in the germline V gene (reference sequence). Here the CDR3 DNA reads TGTGCCACCAGCGGCAACAGGGCGCCCTTTATTAACACTGAAGCTTTCTTT. Amino acids: CATSGNRAPFINTEAFF.

This clonotype has a handful of counts. The genes are TRBV7-9 and TRBJ2-1; D call uncertain. This CDR3 has 13 amino acids. Germline values: CDR1 SEHNR, CDR2 FQNEAQ (reference sequence). Trimming removed 2 bases from V and 9 bases from J, with 11 bases in between. The CDR3 sequence is CASSLTNFAEQFF. The CDR3 DNA reads as TGTGCCAGCAGCTTAACGAACTTCGCTGAGCAGTTCTTC.

The V gene is TRBV6-5, the J gene TRBJ2-3; 7 bases are a match to TRBD1. CDR3 length equals 13 residues. CDR1 is MNHEY and CDR2 is SVGAGI in the germline V gene. V was pared by 4 bases and J by 4 bases, with 2 bases of the junction left unmatched. The CDR3 sequence: CASSSDRADTQYF. The CDR3 DNA reads as TGTGCCAGCAGTTCAGACAGGGCAGATACGCAGTATTTT.

The genes are TRBV13 and TRBJ2-5, with 7 bases aligning to TRBD2. With V trimmed by 4 bases and J by 7 bases, 6 bases remained unmatched. The CDR3 covers 13 residues. CDR1 and CDR2 (germline): PRHDT, FYEKMQ (reference sequence). DNA of the CDR3: TGTGCCAGCAGCTCCGGGACTACGGGGACCCAGTACTTC. Encoded protein: CASSSGTTGTQYF.

This clonotype was recorded at least ten times. This chain connects TRBV6-5 to TRBJ2-7; D may correspond to TRBD1 or TRBD2 (5 bases each). This CDR3 region has 15 residues. V lost 6 bases to trimming and J lost 6 bases, with 21 bases between them. Germline V lookup: CDR1 MNHEY, CDR2 SVGAGI. In nucleotides, the CDR3 is TGTGCCAGCAGAACAGAACCGGGACCCTCGGGCGAGCAGTACTTC. It encodes CASRTEPGPSGEQYF.

This chain uses TRBV4-1 with TRBJ1-1; possibly TRBD1 for D (5 bases). CDR3 length: 15 residues. V was shortened by 3 bases and J by 0 bases, with 11 bases between the two germline ends. Germline V gene lookup returns CDR1 MGHRA and CDR2 YSYEKL. DNA for the CDR3: TGCGCCAGCAGCCATTCCGGGACGCTGAACACTGAAGCTTTCTTT. Amino acid sequence: CASSHSGTLNTEAFF.

The chain couples TRBV18 to TRBJ1-1; no clear D gene. Trimming took 3 bases from V and 3 from J, leaving 8 bases between them. CDR1 is KGHSH and CDR2 is LQKENI in the germline V gene. The CDR3 is 13 residues long. CDR3 region: CASSPAPDTEAFF. The CDR3 bases are TGTGCCAGCTCACCGGCGCCGGACACTGAAGCTTTCTTT.

The CDR3 DNA reads TGCAGTGCTTTGAGTTCTAGCGGGAGGTCAGATACGCAGTATTTT. It translates to CSALSSSGRSDTQYF. This chain connects TRBV20-1 to TRBJ2-3, with 11 bases identical to TRBD2. The CDR3 runs 15 residues. V trimming: 5 bases; J trimming: 4 bases; junction bases outside the gene matches: 8. The V gene's germline CDR1 is DFQATT and CDR2 SNEGSKA (reference sequence).

This clonotype was counted between two and nine times. This rearrangement joins TRBV4-2 to TRBJ1-1; TRBD1 is a possible D gene (5 bases). The CDR3 spans 12 residues. The V and J ends lost 6 bases and 4 bases respectively, with 9 bases between them. Germline V gene sequence: CDR1 LGHNA, CDR2 YNFKEQ. CDR3 protein: CASRDGATEAFF. CDR3 nucleotides: TGTGCCAGCAGGGACGGGGCCACTGAAGCTTTCTTT.

Comment on this clonotype: Compared with germline, one end of the junction differs, possibly owing to a read error. The chain couples TRBV6-1 to TRBJ1-6; D ambiguous. CDR3 length: 14 residues. The germline V gene encodes CDR1 MNHNS and CDR2 SASEGT. Here the CDR3 DNA reads TGTACCAGCATCCCAGCCTCCTATAATTCACCCCTCCACTTT. Protein: CTSIPASYNSPLHF.

The CDR3 is CATSSTLAGDPPGNEQFF. For the CDR3, the DNA is TGTGCCACCAGCAGCACACTAGCGGGCGACCCTCCTGGGAATGAGCAGTTCTTC. The chain links TRBV15 to TRBJ2-1, with 9 bases aligning to TRBD2. The CDR3 totals 18 residues. Germline CDR1 reads LNHNV; CDR2 reads YYDKDF (reference sequence). Losses at the gene ends were 3 bases for V and 7 bases for J; bases not matched to a gene: 16.

The chain has TRBV4-1 and TRBJ1-2, with TRBD1 matching over 11 bases. This CDR3 has 14 amino acids. Per the germline V gene, CDR1 is MGHRA and CDR2 is YSYEKL. V lost 2 bases, J lost 7 bases, and 3 bases stayed unmatched. The CDR3 nucleotides are TGCGCCAGCAGCCAACCAGGGACAGGGGGTGGCTACACCTTC. Translated, it gives CASSQPGTGGGYTF.

This clonotype has just a few counts. The chain links TRBV29-1 to TRBJ2-3; D unclear. V was pared by 7 bases and J by 1 base, with 12 bases between. The length of the CDR3 is 13 residues. Germline assignment: CDR1 SQVTM and CDR2 ANQGSEA. The CDR3 DNA is TGCAGCGGAATAGTAGGAGGCACAGATACGCAGTATTTT. Translation: CSGIVGGTDTQYF.

This clonotype was seen only a few times. The rearrangement uses TRBV29-1 and TRBJ2-3, with D perhaps matching TRBD1 (6 bases). This CDR3 has 13 amino acids. V was shortened by 3 bases and J by 5 bases, with 12 bases between the two germline ends. Germline-derived CDR1 and CDR2 are SQVTM and ANQGSEA. CDR3: CSVEETGLDTQYF. The CDR3 DNA sequence: TGCAGCGTTGAGGAGACAGGTTTAGATACGCAGTATTTT.

The rearrangement links TRBV6-2 or TRBV6-3 to TRBJ2-5; 7 bases are a match to TRBD1. After removal of 4 bases from V and 2 bases from J, the junction contained 1 base not matched to a gene. The length of the CDR3 is 13 residues. Germline CDR1 is MNHEY and CDR2 is SVGEGT. This CDR3 reads CASSSTGQETQYF. The CDR3 DNA reads as TGTGCCAGCAGTTCGACAGGGCAAGAGACCCAGTACTTC.

The genes are TRBV25-1 and TRBJ1-1; TRBD1 might be the D (6 bases). Germline V gives CDR1 MGHDK, CDR2 SYGVNS. The CDR3 length is 14 residues. The V end was cut by 3 bases, the J end by 4 bases, with 12 bases between. CDR3 in amino acids: CASSETGWSTEAFF. The CDR3 DNA follows: TGTGCCAGCAGTGAGACAGGTTGGAGCACTGAAGCTTTCTTT.

The chain combines TRBV19 with TRBJ2-5; either TRBD1 or TRBD2 may fit D (5 bases each). Germline V gene data show CDR1 as LNHDA and CDR2 as SQIVND (reference sequence). V was trimmed by 5 bases and J by 0 bases, leaving 13 bases between them. The CDR3 length is 15 residues. The CDR3 loop reads CASSDPGRNQETQYF. DNA of the CDR3: TGTGCCAGTAGTGATCCGGGACGGAACCAAGAGACCCAGTACTTC.

On this clonotype itself: The CDR3 does not end in the conserved phenylalanine or tryptophan, so this is likely a read error. The chain employs TRBV29-1 and TRBJ1-5; D is possibly TRBD1 (6 bases). The CDR3 contains 18 residues. Germline loops: CDR1 SQVTM, CDR2 ANQGSEA. V was clipped by 0 bases and J by 3 bases, with 21 bases between them. The CDR3 nucleotides read TGCAGCGTTGAAGACCCCCCGGGACAAAGGGTACTCAATCAGCCCCAGCATCTT. It codes for CSVEDPPGQRVLNQPQHL.

The chain joins TRBV20-1 to TRBJ2-5, with D possibly called TRBD1 or TRBD2 (5 bases each). The CDR3 is made up of 13 amino acids. Deletions cut 7 bases from V and 9 bases from J, with 21 bases between. The germline V gene has CDR1 DFQATT and CDR2 SNEGSKA (reference sequence). CDR3 DNA: TGCAGTGTTAACGCCGGGCGGTGGGACGCCCAGTACTTC. This codes for CSVNAGRWDAQYF.

The genes are TRBV2 and TRBJ1-2; D call uncertain. The CDR3 runs to 15 residues. Germline-derived CDR1 and CDR2 are SNHLY and FYNNEI. V lost 6 bases to trimming and J lost 8 bases, with 22 bases between them. This CDR3 reads CASRDSPPSTEGYTF. CDR3 DNA sequence: TGTGCCAGCAGGGACTCCCCCCCAAGTACGGAAGGCTACACCTTC.

This clonotype has a handful of counts. V gene TRBV28 combines with J gene TRBJ2-7, with TRBD1 identical over 9 bases. The V gene end was trimmed by 4 bases and the J gene end by 3 bases; junction bases not matched to a gene: 7. The germline CDR1 and CDR2 sequences are MDHEN and SYDVKM. The CDR3 sequence is 15 residues long. CDR3 nucleotide sequence: TGTGCCAGCAGTTCCCGACAGGGGGTTAACTACGAGCAGTACTTC. The encoded protein is CASSSRQGVNYEQYF.

In its sample, this clonotype was seen a few times. V gene TRBV20-1 combines with J gene TRBJ2-7; D remains ambiguous. Trimming left V 3 bases short and J 0 bases short, with 9 bases between. In germline, CDR1 is DFQATT, CDR2 SNEGSKA (reference sequence). The CDR3 extends over 13 amino acids. CDR3 nucleotides: TGCAGTGCTAGGGTTTCTCTCTCCTACGAGCAGTACTTC. Its translation is CSARVSLSYEQYF.

V and J are TRBV4-1 and TRBJ1-6; TRBD1 matches 8 bases. J was trimmed by 9 bases and V by 6 bases; bases with no gene match: 13. The CDR3 runs 16 residues. Germline-derived CDR1 and CDR2 are MGHRA and YSYEKL. CDR3 DNA: TGCGCCAGCAGGGGGCCGACAGGGGCAATGGGTTCACCCCTCCACTTT. Encoded protein: CASRGPTGAMGSPLHF.

This clonotype was observed a few times. The DNA for the CDR3 is TGTGCCAGCCGACGGGACACCGACCTCTATGGCTACACCTTC. Translating gives CASRRDTDLYGYTF. The rearrangement links TRBV2 to TRBJ1-2, with D possibly being TRBD1 (6 bases). Trimming cost V 8 bases and J 4 bases, with 17 bases left between them. In germline, CDR1 is SNHLY, CDR2 FYNNEI. The CDR3 consists of 14 residues.

The chain uses TRBV11-2 and TRBJ2-1; D gene unclear. V gave up 7 bases and J gave up 6 bases, with 13 bases separating them. Looked up from germline, CDR1 is SGHAT and CDR2 is FQNNGV. The CDR3 is 13 residues long. The CDR3: CASTPYQVNEQFF. In DNA, the CDR3 is TGTGCCAGCACCCCTTACCAGGTCAATGAGCAGTTCTTC.

The chain joins TRBV10-3 to TRBJ1-5; D uncertain. The CDR3 has 15 residues. Germline V CDR1 and CDR2: ENHRY, SYGVKD. Trimming took 3 bases from V and 0 from J, leaving 9 bases between them. CDR3 region: CAISDGQNSNQPQHF. CDR3 DNA: TGTGCCATCAGTGATGGGCAAAATAGCAATCAGCCCCAGCATTTT.